The 6 T cell receptor beta chains reported below all come from one sample, sequenced in a study of vaccination and CD4 T cells after COVID-19. These receptors' antigens are unknown. Once obtained from cultured CD4+ T cells, the DNA was sequenced using the Oncomine TCR Beta short-read assay. From the PCR reads, TCRdb called clonotypes with MiXCR, one entry per CDR3 protein. The data hold approximately 21,000 distinct CDR3 sequences, with approximately 40% observed a single time. Indicated treatment: roughly 10-day PBMC culture with coronavirus spike peptide pools or control peptides (ViraFEST assay). The specimen comprised CD4+ T cells from blood, cultured in vitro, sampled after SARS-CoV-2 vaccination. The receptors come from a human donor who had recovered from COVID-19.

The chain has TRBV5-1 and TRBJ2-4; D remains unclear. Germline CDR1 SGHRS, CDR2 YFSETQ. The V end was cut by 4 bases, the J end by 0 bases, with 11 bases between. CDR3 length equals 15 residues. CDR3 sequence reads: CASSPVGLAKNIQYF. In DNA form, the CDR3 reads TGCGCCAGCAGCCCGGTCGGCTTAGCCAAAAACATTCAGTACTTC.

The chain joins TRBV27 to TRBJ2-7; D not certain. There are 13 residues in the CDR3. Germline V gene sequence: CDR1 MNHEY, CDR2 SMNVEV (reference sequence). V was clipped by 5 bases and J by 0 bases, with 8 bases between them. DNA for the CDR3: TGTGCCAGCAGTCCCCATGACTCCTACGAGCAGTACTTC. As protein: CASSPHDSYEQYF.

V is TRBV7-2 and J is TRBJ2-1; 8 bases agree with TRBD1. The CDR3 runs 15 residues. The germline gives CDR1 SGHTA, CDR2 FQGNSA. Trimming cost V 7 bases and J 6 bases; bases outside gene matches: 11. The CDR3 coding sequence is TGTGCCAGCACCCTCGACCAGGGGGCTTTCAATGAGCAGTTCTTC. Protein product: CASTLDQGAFNEQFF. Full variable domain (outside the CDR3, taken from reference TRBV7-2 and TRBJ2-1): GAGVSQSPSNKVTEKGKDVELRCDPISGHTALYWYRQSLGQGLEFLIYFQGNSAPDKSGLPSDRFSAERTGGSVSTLTIQRTQQEDSAVYLCASTLDQGAFNEQFFGPGTRLTVL.

This sequence joins TRBV6-5 and TRBJ2-3; weak D call: TRBD2 (6 bases). Germline CDR1 is MNHEY and CDR2 is SVGAGI. The CDR3 is 15 amino acids. Deletions cut 0 bases from V and 4 bases from J, with 11 bases between. In DNA, the CDR3 is TGTGCCAGCAGTTACTCGAGGCGGGACTCAGATACGCAGTATTTT. Translating it yields CASSYSRRDSDTQYF.

The gene calls are TRBV30 and TRBJ2-5; D may match TRBD1 or TRBD2 (5 bases each). The CDR3 is 13 amino acids. CDR1 and CDR2 from the germline V gene are GTSNPN and SVGIG (reference sequence). Trimming cost V 5 bases and J 0 bases, with 10 bases left between them. The CDR3 nucleotides are TGTGCCTGGGCAGGGACGTACCAAGAGACCCAGTACTTC. Its translation: CAWAGTYQETQYF.

This chain links TRBV12-3 or TRBV12-4 with TRBJ1-2; D might be TRBD1 (5 bases). This CDR3 has 14 residues. V lost 2 bases and J lost 7, with 14 bases in between. In DNA form, the CDR3 reads TGTGCCAGCAGTTTACCGGGGCTACTGGTTGGCTACACCTTC. Translation: CASSLPGLLVGYTF.